The sequence of this TCR beta chain was determined in a study of long-term antiretroviral therapy in people with HIV. Overall study results and limits: Across all time points, the repertoire was dominated by clones that expanded before ART. From the mid-2000s to the late 2010s, blood was obtained, possibly while participants received older ART regimens.

At survey level, the immunoSEQ assay was run in its v3.0 version. Clones were sequenced by immunoSEQ multiplex PCR, and TCRdb holds only the in-frame ones, with some missing. The table lists fewer than 30,000 clones, roughly 87% of them singletons, with about 9% in the top ten. At least two post-ART and at least one pre-ART PBMC sample were available for each donor. On this clone: The antigen remains undetermined.

The clonotype originates from a man aged 50-60 years with HIV. Sequenced material: unsorted PBMCs, taken 1.8 years before starting antiretroviral therapy.

The CDR3 bases are TGCGCCAGCGCCCCAACATCTACAGCGAGCTACGAGCAGTACTTC. Its translation is CASAPTSTASYEQYF. This chain connects TRBV5-1 to TRBJ2-7; no clear D gene. The CDR3 runs to 15 residues. V was trimmed by 7 bases and J by 3 bases, leaving 20 bases between them. CDR1 and CDR2 (germline): SGHRS, YFSETQ.